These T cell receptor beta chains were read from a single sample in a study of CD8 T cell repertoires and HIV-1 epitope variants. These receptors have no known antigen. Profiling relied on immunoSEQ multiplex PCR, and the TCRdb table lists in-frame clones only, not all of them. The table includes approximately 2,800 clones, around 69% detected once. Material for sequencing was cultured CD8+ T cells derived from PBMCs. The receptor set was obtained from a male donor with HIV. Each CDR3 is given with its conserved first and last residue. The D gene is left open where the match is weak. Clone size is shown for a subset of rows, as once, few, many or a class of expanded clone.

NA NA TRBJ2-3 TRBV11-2 TGTGCCAGCAGCTACACAGATACGCAGTATTTT CASSYTDTQYF
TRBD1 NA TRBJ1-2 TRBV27 TGTGCCAGGGGAACTTGGACAGGGTCTAAAAACTATGGCTACACCTTC CARGTWTGSKNYGYTF
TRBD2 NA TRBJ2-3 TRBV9 TGTGCCAGCAGCGTAGGTCTAGCGGGGGTTTGGGATACGCAGTATTTT CASSVGLAGVWDTQYF
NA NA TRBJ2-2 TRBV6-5 TGTGCCAGCAGTTTGAGGACCGGGGAGCTGTTTTTT CASSLRTGELFF
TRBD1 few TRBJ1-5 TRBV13 TGTGCCAGCAGACAAAGGGGGCTATTGGATCAGCCCCAGCATTTT CASRQRGLLDQPQHF
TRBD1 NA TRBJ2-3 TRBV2 TGTGCCAGCCAGCTGTTTGGGACAGGGGGAGATACGCAGTATTTT CASQLFGTGGDTQYF
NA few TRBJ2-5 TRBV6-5 TGTGCCAGCAGTTACCTTTCCGGGAGCCAAGAGACCCAGTACTTC CASSYLSGSQETQYF
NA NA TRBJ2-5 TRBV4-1 TGCGCCAGCAGCCAAGATAGCCCATGGGCGGAGACCCAGTACTTC CASSQDSPWAETQYF
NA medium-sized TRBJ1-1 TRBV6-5 TGTGCCAGCAGTTACTTGGATATGAACACTGAAGCTTTCTTT CASSYLDMNTEAFF
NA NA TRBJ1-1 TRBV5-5 TGTGCCAGCAGCTCTCTATCACAAGTAAACACTGAAGCTTTCTTT CASSSLSQVNTEAFF
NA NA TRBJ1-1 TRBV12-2 TGTGCAAGTTCGGCGCGGGCTTTCTTT CASSARAFF
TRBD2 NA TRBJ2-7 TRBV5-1 TGCGCCAGCAGTCGGACTAGCGGGACTACTAGCTCCTACGAGCAGTACTTC CASSRTSGTTSSYEQYF
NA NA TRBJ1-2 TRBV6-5 TGTGCCAGCAGTCCCCAGGGTATTTACTATGGCTACACCTTC CASSPQGIYYGYTF
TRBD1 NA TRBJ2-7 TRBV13 TGTGCCAGCAGCTTTTCCCAGGACAGGGGACGCTACGAGCAGTACTTC CASSFSQDRGRYEQYF
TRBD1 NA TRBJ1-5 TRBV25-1 TGTGCCACCCAACCGGGACAGGGGGACCAGCCCCAGCATTTT CATQPGQGDQPQHF
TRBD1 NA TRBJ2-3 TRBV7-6 TGTGCCAGCACCACGCGACAGGGGGCGACGGATACGCAGTATTTT CASTTRQGATDTQYF
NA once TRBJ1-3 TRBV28 TGTGCCAGCAGTTTAGTCCAGAATACTGGAAACACCATATATTTT CASSLVQNTGNTIYF
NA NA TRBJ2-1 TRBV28 TGTGCCAGCAGTTCGTTGAGTTTTCTCTCCTACAATGAGCAGTTCTTC CASSSLSFLSYNEQFF
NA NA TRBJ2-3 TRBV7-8 TGTGCCAGCAGCTTAGTTGACCAATACACAGATACGCAGTATTTT CASSLVDQYTDTQYF
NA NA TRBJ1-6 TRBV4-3 TGCGCCAGCAGCCAAGACAGGGACGGGGGGTATTCACCCCTCCACTTT CASSQDRDGGYSPLHF
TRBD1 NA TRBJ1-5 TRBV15 TGTGCCACCAGCAGAGATGGTCAGGGGGGGATAGGTCAGCCCCAGCATTTT CATSRDGQGGIGQPQHF
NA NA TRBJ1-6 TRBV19 TGTGCCACCCTGGCAGACGGGAGTTCACCCCTCCACTTT CATLADGSSPLHF
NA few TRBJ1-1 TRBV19 TGTGCCAGTAGTACCTGGACGGCGAACACTGAAGCTTTCTTT CASSTWTANTEAFF
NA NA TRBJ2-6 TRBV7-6 TGTGCCAGCAGCTTGGTCGGGGCCTCTGGGGCCAACGTCCTGACTTTC CASSLVGASGANVLTF
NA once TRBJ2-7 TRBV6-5 TGTGCCAGCAGTTACTCACAGGGCTACGAGCAGTACTTC CASSYSQGYEQYF
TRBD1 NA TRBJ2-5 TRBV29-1 TGCAGCGTTGAAGAAGGGCCGGGACAGGGATCGGAGACCCAGTACTTC CSVEEGPGQGSETQYF
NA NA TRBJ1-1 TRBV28 TGTGCCAGCAGTTCTCCGATGGGCAACACTGAAGCTTTCTTT CASSSPMGNTEAFF
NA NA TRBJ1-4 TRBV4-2 TGTGCCAGCAGCCAAGATTTCCTTGGTGGGGATGAAAAACTGTTTTTT CASSQDFLGGDEKLFF
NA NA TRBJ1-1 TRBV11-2 TGTGCCAGCTCGACAGGTTGGAACACTGAAGCTTTCTTT CASSTGWNTEAFF
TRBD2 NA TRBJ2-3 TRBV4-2 TGTGCCAGCAGCCCTGGACTAGCGGGAGGGCCCATAGCAGATACGCAGTATTTT CASSPGLAGGPIADTQYF
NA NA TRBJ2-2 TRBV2 TGTGCCTGGGACAACACCGGGGAGCTGTTTTTT CAWDNTGELFF
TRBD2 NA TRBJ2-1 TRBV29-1 TGCAGCGTCCGGGGGGGTTCCTACAATGAGCAGTTCTTC CSVRGGSYNEQFF